These T cell receptor beta chains were read from a single sample in a study of blood T cells in healthy people across ages. TCRdb independently ran MiXCR on the 5' RACE reads; one entry per CDR3 protein. The data show 1.5 million to 2 million distinct CDR3 sequences, 28% seen once. Sequencing input: blood. Every receptor here comes from a woman under 40 in good health. The CDR3 runs from the conserved cysteine through the conserved F or W. A D gene is named only where the DNA matches it firmly. Clone size is not always given. Where it is, it says once, few, many or a class for expanded clones.

v_gene	len	abundance	d_gene	j_gene	CDR3nt	CDR3aa
TRBV5-6	14	.	TRBD1	TRBJ1-2	TGTGCCAGCAGCTTCGATCAGGGGGGCTATGACTACACCTTC	CASSFDQGGYDYTF
TRBV28	14	.	TRBD1	TRBJ1-2	TGTGCCAGCAGTTTCGGGACAGGGGTTGATGGCTACACCTTC	CASSFGTGVDGYTF
TRBV29-1	14	.	TRBD1	TRBJ2-7	TGCAGCGTTAGGGGACAGGGGGCCCACTACGAGCAGTACTTC	CSVRGQGAHYEQYF
TRBV18	14	.	.	TRBJ2-5	TGTGCCAGCTCACCTTCCGTGACCTACAATGAGCAGTACTTC	CASSPSVTYNEQYF
TRBV14	16	.	.	TRBJ2-3	TGTGCCAGCAGCCAAGATTGGGCTAGAAGCACAGATACGCAGTATTTT	CASSQDWARSTDTQYF
TRBV28	13	few	.	TRBJ2-7	TGTGCCAGCAGTCAACAGGCGATCTTAAAGCAGTACTTC	CASSQQAILKQYF
TRBV11-2	15	many	TRBD1	TRBJ2-1	TGTGCCAGCAGCCCCCGGGACAGCTCCTACAATGAGCAGTTCTTC	CASSPRDSSYNEQFF
TRBV5-1	15	.	.	TRBJ2-3	TGCGCCAGCAGCTTCGACAGGAAAGGCACAGATACGCAGTATTTT	CASSFDRKGTDTQYF
TRBV4-1	14	few	.	TRBJ1-5	TGCGCCAGCAGCCAAGCCGGGTACCCTGGGCCCCAGCATTTT	CASSQAGYPGPQHF
TRBV6-5	15	few	TRBD1	TRBJ1-1	TGTGCCAGCAGTCGACAGGGGGCAGGGCCGACTGAAGCTTTCTTT	CASSRQGAGPTEAFF